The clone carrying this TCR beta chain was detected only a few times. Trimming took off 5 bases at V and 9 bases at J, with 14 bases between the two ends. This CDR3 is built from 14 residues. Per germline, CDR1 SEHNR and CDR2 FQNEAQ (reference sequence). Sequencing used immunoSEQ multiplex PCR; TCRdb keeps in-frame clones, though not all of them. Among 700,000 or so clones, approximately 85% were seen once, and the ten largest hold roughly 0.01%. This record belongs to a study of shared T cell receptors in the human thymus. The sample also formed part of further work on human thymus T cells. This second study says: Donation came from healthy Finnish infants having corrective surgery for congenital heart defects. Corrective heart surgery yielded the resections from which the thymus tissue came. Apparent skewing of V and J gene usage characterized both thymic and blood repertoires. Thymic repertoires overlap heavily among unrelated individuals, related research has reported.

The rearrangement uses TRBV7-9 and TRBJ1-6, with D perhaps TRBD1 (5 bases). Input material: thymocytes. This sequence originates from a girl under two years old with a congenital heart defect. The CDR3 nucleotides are TGTGCCAGCAGCGCCACCGGAGGGGTTTCACCCCTCCACTTT. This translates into CASSATGGVSPLHF.